The clone carrying this TCR beta chain has a count of ten or more. Its target is not known. This sample is part of a study of neurological immune-mediated disorders. Study observations and caveats: Subjects shared no identical expanded-clone CDR3 amino acid sequences, suggesting private TCR-beta repertoires in all groups.

The authors produced cDNA by 5'RACE using 10-nucleotide random UMIs. MiXCR, run by TCRdb on the 5' RACE reads, gives a single entry per CDR3 protein. This table has approximately 89,000 distinct CDR3 sequences, about 4.5% appearing once. The CDR3 is 16 residues long. Trimming removed 4 bases from V and 5 bases from J, with 20 bases in between. The time point is: longitudinal time-point 3. The unsorted libraries were prepared from 2 million PBMCs (stored at -80 C). The clonotype comes from a woman between 55 and 75 years old with multiple sclerosis. The chain combines TRBV12-3 or TRBV12-4 with TRBJ1-2; D gene ambiguous. The specimen sequenced was PBMCs. The CDR3, as DNA: TGTGCCAGCAGTTACCGTACGGGTCGGATTTCGTATGGCTACACCTTC. Translated: CASSYRTGRISYGYTF.